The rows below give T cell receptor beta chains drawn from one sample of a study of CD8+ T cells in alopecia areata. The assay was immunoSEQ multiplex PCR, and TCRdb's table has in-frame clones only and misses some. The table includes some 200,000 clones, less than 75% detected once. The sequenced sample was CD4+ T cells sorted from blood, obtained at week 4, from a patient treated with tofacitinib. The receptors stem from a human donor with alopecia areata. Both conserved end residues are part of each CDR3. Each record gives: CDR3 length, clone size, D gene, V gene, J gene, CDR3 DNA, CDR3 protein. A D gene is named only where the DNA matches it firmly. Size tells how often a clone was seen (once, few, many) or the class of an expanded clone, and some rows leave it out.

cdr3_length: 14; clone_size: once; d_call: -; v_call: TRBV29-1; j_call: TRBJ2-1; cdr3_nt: TGCAGCGGCAAACGGGTAGGCTCCTACAATGAGCAGTTCTTC; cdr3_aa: CSGKRVGSYNEQFF
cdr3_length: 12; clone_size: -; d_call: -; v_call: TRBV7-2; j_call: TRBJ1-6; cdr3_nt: TGTGCCACTATGAACCCCCCTTCACCCCTCCACTTT; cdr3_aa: CATMNPPSPLHF
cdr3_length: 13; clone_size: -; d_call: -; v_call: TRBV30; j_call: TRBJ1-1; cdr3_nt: TGTGCCTGGAGTCGTCAGGAGGTGGGTGAAGCTTTCTTT; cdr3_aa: CAWSRQEVGEAFF
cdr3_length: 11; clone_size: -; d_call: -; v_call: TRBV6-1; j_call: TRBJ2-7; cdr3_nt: TGTGCCAGCACTGCCGGGGGCGAGCAGTACTTC; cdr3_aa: CASTAGGEQYF
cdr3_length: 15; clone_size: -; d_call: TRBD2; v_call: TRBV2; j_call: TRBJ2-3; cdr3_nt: TGTGCCAGCAGTGACTTAGCGGGGAGCTCAGATACGCAGTATTTT; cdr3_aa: CASSDLAGSSDTQYF
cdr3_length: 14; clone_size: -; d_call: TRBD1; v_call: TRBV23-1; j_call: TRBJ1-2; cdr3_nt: TGCGCCAGCAGTCAAGGACAGGGGGGCTATGGCTACACCTTC; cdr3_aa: CASSQGQGGYGYTF
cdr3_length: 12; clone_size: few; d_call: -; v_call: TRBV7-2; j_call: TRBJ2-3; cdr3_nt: TGTGCCAGCAGCTCTCCTACAGATACGCAGTATTTT; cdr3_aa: CASSSPTDTQYF
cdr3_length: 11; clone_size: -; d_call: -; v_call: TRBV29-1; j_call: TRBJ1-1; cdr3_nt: TGCAGCGGGTTTCATGTCACTGAAGCTTTCTTT; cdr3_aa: CSGFHVTEAFF
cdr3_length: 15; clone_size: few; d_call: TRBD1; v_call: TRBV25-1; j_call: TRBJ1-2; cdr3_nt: TGTGCCAGCAGTGACCCGACAGGGGGCGGCTATGGCTACACCTTC; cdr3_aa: CASSDPTGGGYGYTF
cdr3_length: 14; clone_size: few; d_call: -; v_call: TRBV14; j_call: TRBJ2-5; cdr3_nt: TGTGCCAGCAGCCAGCTAATGGGGTTAGAGACCCAGTACTTC; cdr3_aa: CASSQLMGLETQYF
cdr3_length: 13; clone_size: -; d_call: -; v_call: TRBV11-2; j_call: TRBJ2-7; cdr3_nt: TGTGCCAGCAGCAGAGACGGAAATTACGAGCAGTACTTC; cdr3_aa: CASSRDGNYEQYF
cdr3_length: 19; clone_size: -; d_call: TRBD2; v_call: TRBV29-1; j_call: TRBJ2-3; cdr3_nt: TGCAGCGTTGACGGTAGTAGTCCGGAGAGCGGGGGCTCCACAGATACGCAGTATTTT; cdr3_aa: CSVDGSSPESGGSTDTQYF
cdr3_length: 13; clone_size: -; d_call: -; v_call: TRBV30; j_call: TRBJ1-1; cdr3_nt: TGTGCCTGGAGTGACAGTCGGGGCACTGAAGCTTTCTTT; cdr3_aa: CAWSDSRGTEAFF
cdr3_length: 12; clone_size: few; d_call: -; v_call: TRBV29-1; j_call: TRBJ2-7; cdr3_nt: TGCAGCGTCCGGGACCCTAACTACGAGCAGTACTTC; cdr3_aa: CSVRDPNYEQYF
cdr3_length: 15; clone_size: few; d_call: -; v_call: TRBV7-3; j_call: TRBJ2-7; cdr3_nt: TGTGCCAGCAGCCCCGGGGCAGGGCCCTCCTACGAGCAGTACTTC; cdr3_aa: CASSPGAGPSYEQYF
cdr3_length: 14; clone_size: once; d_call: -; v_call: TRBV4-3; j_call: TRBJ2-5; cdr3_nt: TGCGCCAGCAGCCAAGTAGAGGGCCAAGAGACCCAGTACTTC; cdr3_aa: CASSQVEGQETQYF
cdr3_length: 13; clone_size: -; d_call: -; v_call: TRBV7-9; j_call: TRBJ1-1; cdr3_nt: TGTGCCACTGGGGGTGTGGTGAACACTGAAGCTTTCTTT; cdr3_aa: CATGGVVNTEAFF
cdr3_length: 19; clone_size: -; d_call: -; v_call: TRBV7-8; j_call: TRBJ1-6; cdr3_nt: TGTGCCAGCAGCAAATTCGACAGGTCTAGCAGCTCCTATAATTCACCCCTCCACTTT; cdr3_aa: CASSKFDRSSSSYNSPLHF
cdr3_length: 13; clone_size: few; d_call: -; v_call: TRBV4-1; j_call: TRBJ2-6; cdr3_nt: TGCGCCAGCAGCCCGACAGGGGCCAACGTCCTGACTTTC; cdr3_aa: CASSPTGANVLTF
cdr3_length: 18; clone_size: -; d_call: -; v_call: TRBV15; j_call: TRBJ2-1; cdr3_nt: TGTGCCACCAGCAGAGATCAAGGAGACAGCGAATTTTACAATGAGCAGTTCTTC; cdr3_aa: CATSRDQGDSEFYNEQFF
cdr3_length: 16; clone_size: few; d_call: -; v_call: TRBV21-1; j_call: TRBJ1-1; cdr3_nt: TGTGCCAGCAGCAAAGTGGCAGGGGTTGATAGGCTAGAAGCTTTCTTT; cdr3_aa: CASSKVAGVDRLEAFF
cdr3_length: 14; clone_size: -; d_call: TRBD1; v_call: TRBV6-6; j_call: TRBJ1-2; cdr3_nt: TGTGCCAGCAGTTACTCGTTGCAGGGGGATGGCTACACCTTC; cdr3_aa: CASSYSLQGDGYTF
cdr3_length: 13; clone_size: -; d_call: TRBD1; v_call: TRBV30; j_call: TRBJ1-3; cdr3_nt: TGTGCCTGGGACAGGGGAAGAGGAAACACCATATATTTT; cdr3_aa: CAWDRGRGNTIYF
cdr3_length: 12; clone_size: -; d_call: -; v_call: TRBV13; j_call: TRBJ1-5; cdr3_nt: TGTGCCAGCAGCTACGTAGGGCAGCCCCAGCATTTT; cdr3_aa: CASSYVGQPQHF
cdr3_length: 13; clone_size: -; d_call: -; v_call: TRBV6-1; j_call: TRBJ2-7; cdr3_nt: TGTGCCAGCAGTGGGGGCGTCAGATACGAGCAGTACTTC; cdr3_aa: CASSGGVRYEQYF
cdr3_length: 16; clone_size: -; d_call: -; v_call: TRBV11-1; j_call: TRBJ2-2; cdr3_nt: TGTGCCAGCAACCGCTTGTCAGGGGATAACACCGGGGAGCTGTTTTTT; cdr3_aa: CASNRLSGDNTGELFF
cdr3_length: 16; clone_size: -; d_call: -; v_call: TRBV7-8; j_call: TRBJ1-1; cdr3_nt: TGTGCCAGCAGCTTAGGGGCCGAAATGTTATCCACTGAAGCTTTCTTT; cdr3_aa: CASSLGAEMLSTEAFF
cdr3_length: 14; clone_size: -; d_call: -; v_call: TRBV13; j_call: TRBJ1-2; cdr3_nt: TGTGCCAGCAGCTTAGGGACAGCTAACTATGGCTACACCTTC; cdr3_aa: CASSLGTANYGYTF
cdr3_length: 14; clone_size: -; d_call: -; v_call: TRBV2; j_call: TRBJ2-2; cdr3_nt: TGTGCCACACGAAGACTACAGAACACCGGGGAGCTGTTTTTT; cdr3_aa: CATRRLQNTGELFF
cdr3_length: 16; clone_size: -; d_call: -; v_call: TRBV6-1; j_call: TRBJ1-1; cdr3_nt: TGTGCCAGCAGTGTCCCCCTACTGCACGGTCCCACTGAAGCTTTCTTT; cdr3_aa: CASSVPLLHGPTEAFF
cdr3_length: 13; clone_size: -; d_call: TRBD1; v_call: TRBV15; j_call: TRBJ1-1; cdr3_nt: TGTGCCACCACTACGGGCAGGGGGCCTGAAGCTTTCTTT; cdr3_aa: CATTTGRGPEAFF
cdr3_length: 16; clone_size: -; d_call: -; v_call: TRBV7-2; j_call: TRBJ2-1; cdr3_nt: TGTGCCAGCAGCTTGACTAAACGGGGGTGGGACAATGAGCAGTTCTTC; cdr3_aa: CASSLTKRGWDNEQFF
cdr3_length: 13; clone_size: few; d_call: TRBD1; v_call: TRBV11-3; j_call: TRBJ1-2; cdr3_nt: TGTGCCAGCAGCAATATGCAGGGGGATGGCTACACCTTC; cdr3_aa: CASSNMQGDGYTF